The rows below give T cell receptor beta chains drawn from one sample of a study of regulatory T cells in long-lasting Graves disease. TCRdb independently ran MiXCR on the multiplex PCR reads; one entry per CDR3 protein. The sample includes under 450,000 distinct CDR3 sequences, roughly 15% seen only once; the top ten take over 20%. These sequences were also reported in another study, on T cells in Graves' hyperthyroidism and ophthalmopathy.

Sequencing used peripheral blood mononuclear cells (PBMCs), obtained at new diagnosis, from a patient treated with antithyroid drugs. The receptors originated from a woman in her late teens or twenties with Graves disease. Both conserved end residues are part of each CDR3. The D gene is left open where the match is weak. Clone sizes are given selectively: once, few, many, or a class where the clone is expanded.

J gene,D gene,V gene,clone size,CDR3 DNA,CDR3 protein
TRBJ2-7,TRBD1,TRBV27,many,TGTGCCAGCAGTTTAGGGACAGGGAGACCCTACGAGCAGTACTTC,CASSLGTGRPYEQYF
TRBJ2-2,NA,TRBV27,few,TGTGCCAGCAGTTCATCCGGACAGGGAGGGACCGGGGAGCTGTTTTTT,CASSSSGQGGTGELFF
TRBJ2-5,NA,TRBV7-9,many,TGTGCCAGCAGCTCCCCAGGGGCCCAGGAGACCCAGTACTTC,CASSSPGAQETQYF
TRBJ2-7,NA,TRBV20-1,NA,TGCAGTGCTAGAGTGGTGGGCCTCGAGCAGTACTTC,CSARVVGLEQYF
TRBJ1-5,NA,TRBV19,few,TGTGCCAGTACAGGAGAACGGAGGCAAAATAGCAATCAGCCCCAGCATTTT,CASTGERRQNSNQPQHF
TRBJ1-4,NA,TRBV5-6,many,TGTGCCAGCAGCTTGGCCCCGGGTGAAAAACTGTTTTTT,CASSLAPGEKLFF
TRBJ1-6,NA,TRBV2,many,TGTGCCAGCAGTGTCGAGGGAGATAATTCACCCCTCCACTTT,CASSVEGDNSPLHF
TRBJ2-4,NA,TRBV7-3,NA,TGTGCCAGCAGCCCACCGGGACAAATTATGAGGGCCGAAAACATTCAGTACTTC,CASSPPGQIMRAENIQYF
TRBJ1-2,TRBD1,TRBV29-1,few,TGCAGCGTCGGTGACAGGGACGACTATGGCTACACCTTC,CSVGDRDDYGYTF
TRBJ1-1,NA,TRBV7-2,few,TGTGCCAGCAGCTTAGCCTCGGCGACCGCTTTCTTT,CASSLASATAFF
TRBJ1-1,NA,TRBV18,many,TGTGCCAGCTCGCAAGAACTGGGGGGCACTGAAGCTTTCTTT,CASSQELGGTEAFF
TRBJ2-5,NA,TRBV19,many,TGTGCCAGTAGTATTGCTCAGGGGATGGAGACCCAGTACTTC,CASSIAQGMETQYF
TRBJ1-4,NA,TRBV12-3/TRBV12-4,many,TGTGCCAGCATGGGTTCGATTGCAGGGGTTCGCGAAAAACTGTTTTTT,CASMGSIAGVREKLFF
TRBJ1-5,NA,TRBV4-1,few,TGCGCCAGCAGCCAAGATTTCAAGGTGGGCCAGCCCCAGCATTTT,CASSQDFKVGQPQHF
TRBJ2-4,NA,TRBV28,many,TGTGCCAGCAGCCCAATTGGGGCCAAAAACATTCAGTACTTC,CASSPIGAKNIQYF
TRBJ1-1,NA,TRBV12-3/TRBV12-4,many,TGTGCCAGCAGCCAATCGACGGAAATGAACACTGAAGCTTTCTTT,CASSQSTEMNTEAFF
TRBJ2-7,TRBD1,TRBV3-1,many,TGCGCCAGCAGCCAAGTACAGGGGTCCTACGAGCAGTACTTC,CASSQVQGSYEQYF
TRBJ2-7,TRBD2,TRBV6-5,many,TGTGCCAGCAGTTACTCCTGGAGTACTAGCGGGAGTAGCGAGCAGTACTTC,CASSYSWSTSGSSEQYF
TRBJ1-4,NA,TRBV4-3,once,TGCGCCAGCAGCCAAGCCGGTTCTGGGCTAACTAATGAAAAACTGTTTTTT,CASSQAGSGLTNEKLFF
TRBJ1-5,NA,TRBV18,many,TGTGCCAGCTCACCACTAGACACAAATCAGCCCCAGCATTTT,CASSPLDTNQPQHF
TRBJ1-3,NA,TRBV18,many,TGTGCCAGCTCGGACAGTGGTGGAAACACCATATATTTT,CASSDSGGNTIYF
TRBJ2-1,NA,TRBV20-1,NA,TGCAGTGCTAGAGGTCTGACGTCTGCGGTCCTAGGAAATGAGCAGTTCTTC,CSARGLTSAVLGNEQFF
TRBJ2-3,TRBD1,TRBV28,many,TGTGCCAGCAGTCGAGACAGGGATGGAATGGATACGCAGTATTTT,CASSRDRDGMDTQYF
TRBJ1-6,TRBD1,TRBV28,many,TGTGCCAGCAGAGTACAGGGGACCGACTATAATTCACCCCTCCACTTT,CASRVQGTDYNSPLHF
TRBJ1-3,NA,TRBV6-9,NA,TGTGCCAGCAGTTATTCAGGTGCTTCTGGAAACACCATATATTTT,CASSYSGASGNTIYF
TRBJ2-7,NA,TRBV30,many,TGTGCCTGGAGTCAGCGCTCCTACGAGCAGTACTTC,CAWSQRSYEQYF
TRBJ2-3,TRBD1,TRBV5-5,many,TGTGCCAGCAGCTTGGTCCCGGACAGGGTAGGAACAGATACGCAGTATTTT,CASSLVPDRVGTDTQYF
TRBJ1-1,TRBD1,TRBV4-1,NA,TGCGCCAGCAGCCAAACTCGACAGGGGGAAGTGAGGGGGTGGCCCTACACTGAAGCTTTCTTT,CASSQTRQGEVRGWPYTEAFF
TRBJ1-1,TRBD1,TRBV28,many,TGTGCCAGCGGGGGGCTAGCTCAGGGGGCGGGGAGGTCTTTCTTT,CASGGLAQGAGRSFF
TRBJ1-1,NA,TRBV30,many,TGTGCCTGGAGTGCCCAGCAAAACACTGAAGCTTTCTTT,CAWSAQQNTEAFF
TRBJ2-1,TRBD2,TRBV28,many,TGTGCCAGCACTAGCGGACGGTACAATGAGCAGTTCTTC,CASTSGRYNEQFF
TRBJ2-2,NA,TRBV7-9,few,TGTGCCCCTCAGTCGAACACCGGGGAGCTGTTTTTT,CAPQSNTGELFF
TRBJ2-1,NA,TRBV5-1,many,TGCGCCAGCAGCTTTCAGATTGGAAGCTCCTACAATGAGCAGTTCTTC,CASSFQIGSSYNEQFF
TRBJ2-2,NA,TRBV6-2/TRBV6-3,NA,TGTGCCAGCAGTGAAGCGGCGGGCTCATACACCGGGGAGCTGTTTTTT,CASSEAAGSYTGELFF
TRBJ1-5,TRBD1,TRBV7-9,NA,TGTGCCAGCTCTGGGGCAGGGGGCCAGCCCCAGCATTTT,CASSGAGGQPQHF
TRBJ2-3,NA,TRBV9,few,TGTGCCAGCAGCCGCCAACGCACAGATACGCAGTATTTT,CASSRQRTDTQYF
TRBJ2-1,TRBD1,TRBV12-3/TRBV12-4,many,TGTGCCAGCAGTTTAATCGTGGGACAGGGAAACAATGAGCAGTTCTTC,CASSLIVGQGNNEQFF
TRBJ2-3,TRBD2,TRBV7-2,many,TGTGCCAGCAGCGCGGGACTAGCGGACACAGATACGCAGTATTTT,CASSAGLADTDTQYF
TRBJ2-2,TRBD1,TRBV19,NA,TGTGCCAGTTCCAGGGGGACGGCGAACACCGGGGAGCTGTTTTTT,CASSRGTANTGELFF
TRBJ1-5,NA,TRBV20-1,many,TGCAGTGCCGATAAGGGAGGGGTGATTCAGCCCCAGCATTTT,CSADKGGVIQPQHF
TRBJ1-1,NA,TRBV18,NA,TGTGCCAGCTCACCATTGGAGGGGACTGAAGCTTTCTTT,CASSPLEGTEAFF
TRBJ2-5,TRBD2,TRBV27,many,TGTGCCAGCAGTTTTCTGAGCGGGGGGCAAGAGACCCAGTACTTC,CASSFLSGGQETQYF
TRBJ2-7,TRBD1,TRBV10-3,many,TGTGCCATCAGTAGGGGACAGGGTCCCTACGAGCAGTACTTC,CAISRGQGPYEQYF
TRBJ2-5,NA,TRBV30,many,TGTGCCTGGAGTGTTTTGGATCCTGGGACCCAGTACTTC,CAWSVLDPGTQYF
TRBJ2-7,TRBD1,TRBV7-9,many,TGCGCCAGCAGCTTGGGGACAGGCTACGAGCAGTACTTC,CASSLGTGYEQYF
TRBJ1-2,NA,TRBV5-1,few,TGCGCCAGCAGCTTGGCAGCAGAAGCTAACTATGGCTACACCTTC,CASSLAAEANYGYTF
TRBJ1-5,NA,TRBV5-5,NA,TGTGCCAGCAGCCATGTCGGCCAGGGAGATCAGCCCCAGCATTTT,CASSHVGQGDQPQHF
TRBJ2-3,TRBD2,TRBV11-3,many,TGTGCCAGCAGCTTAGGAAGGCGGGAGGCCACAGATACGCAGTATTTT,CASSLGRREATDTQYF